This T cell receptor beta chain was documented in a study of blood T cell repertoires in COVID-19. V lost 3 bases to trimming and J lost 7 bases, with 7 bases between them. The germline V gene encodes CDR1 MNHNS and CDR2 SASEGT. This CDR3 comprises 12 residues. A remark on this clone: The same CDR3 is also encoded by other DNA sequences in this sample.

Data came from immunoSEQ multiplex PCR; TCRdb stores just in-frame clones and leaves some out. The data hold under 300,000 clones, with about nine tenths observed a single time. Enrollment of patients from Seattle took place during active infection, with longitudinal follow-up. This TCR was recovered from a man aged 25 to 40 with COVID-19, enrolled during active disease. The gene calls are TRBV6-1 and TRBJ1-5; TRBD1 is a possible D gene (5 bases). The sample consisted of peripheral blood. The CDR3 DNA is TGTGCCAGCAGTGACAGGGTCCAGCCCCAGCATTTT. Protein sequence: CASSDRVQPQHF.